The rows below give T cell receptor beta chains drawn from one sample of a study of blood T cell repertoires in COVID-19. Libraries were prepared by immunoSEQ multiplex PCR; TCRdb keeps only in-frame clonotypes and omits some of them. This table holds under 300,000 clones, less than 90% found once. Sequenced input: peripheral blood. The source of these receptors is a human donor in a cohort sampled during active COVID-19. The CDR3 runs from the conserved cysteine through the conserved F or W. A D gene is named only where the DNA matches it firmly. Only part of the rows carry a size: once, few, many, or a class if the clone is expanded.

V gene: TRBV7-2
J gene: TRBJ2-3
D gene: NA
clone size: NA
CDR3 DNA: TGTGCCAGCTCACCGCGAGGCTCCACAGATACGCAGTATTTT
CDR3 protein: CASSPRGSTDTQYF

V gene: TRBV2
J gene: TRBJ1-5
D gene: NA
clone size: NA
CDR3 DNA: TGTGCCAGCAGGGGTGGGGGCCCTTGGCAGCCCCAGCATTTT
CDR3 protein: CASRGGGPWQPQHF

V gene: TRBV3-1/TRBV3-2
J gene: TRBJ2-1
D gene: TRBD2
clone size: NA
CDR3 DNA: TGTGCCAGCAGCCTGGGACTAGCGGAGAACAATGAGCAGTTCTTC
CDR3 protein: CASSLGLAENNEQFF

V gene: TRBV14
J gene: TRBJ2-3
D gene: TRBD2
clone size: NA
CDR3 DNA: TGTGCCAGCAGCTCTATAGCGGGAGCAGGTGATACGCAGTATTTT
CDR3 protein: CASSSIAGAGDTQYF

V gene: TRBV6-5
J gene: TRBJ1-4
D gene: NA
clone size: once
CDR3 DNA: TGTGCCAGCAAGAGGTTAGGAGCCTATAATGAAAAACTGTTTTTT
CDR3 protein: CASKRLGAYNEKLFF

V gene: TRBV13
J gene: TRBJ2-7
D gene: NA
clone size: NA
CDR3 DNA: TGTGCCAGCAGCTTATCGAAAGTCACAGGGTTTAACGAGCAGTACTTC
CDR3 protein: CASSLSKVTGFNEQYF

V gene: TRBV14
J gene: TRBJ2-2
D gene: NA
clone size: NA
CDR3 DNA: TGTGCCAGCAGCCAAGAACTCGGGAACACCGGGGAGCTGTTTTTT
CDR3 protein: CASSQELGNTGELFF

V gene: TRBV25-1
J gene: TRBJ1-2
D gene: TRBD1
clone size: once
CDR3 DNA: TGTGCCAGCAGTGTAGGGACAGGGGAAGCCTATGGCTACACCTTC
CDR3 protein: CASSVGTGEAYGYTF

V gene: TRBV28
J gene: TRBJ1-5
D gene: NA
clone size: NA
CDR3 DNA: TGTGCCAGCAGTTTTAACAGGGTTGGATTTCAGCCCCAGCATTTT
CDR3 protein: CASSFNRVGFQPQHF

V gene: TRBV4-2
J gene: TRBJ2-7
D gene: TRBD1
clone size: NA
CDR3 DNA: TGTGCCAGCAGCCAAGATAGGACAGGGGGCGATTGGTCCTACGAGCAGTACTTC
CDR3 protein: CASSQDRTGGDWSYEQYF

V gene: TRBV5-6
J gene: TRBJ2-7
D gene: NA
clone size: NA
CDR3 DNA: TGTGCCAGCAGCTTGAGCCGGAGTATCTCCTACGAGCAGTACTTC
CDR3 protein: CASSLSRSISYEQYF

V gene: TRBV12-3/TRBV12-4
J gene: TRBJ1-2
D gene: NA
clone size: NA
CDR3 DNA: TGTGCCAGCAGTTCCCCGACAGACCACTACACCTTC
CDR3 protein: CASSSPTDHYTF

V gene: TRBV5-1
J gene: TRBJ1-1
D gene: NA
clone size: once
CDR3 DNA: TGCGCCAGCAGCTTGGACCCGTGGGCAGGAACCCCCTCGAACACTGAAGCTTTCTTT
CDR3 protein: CASSLDPWAGTPSNTEAFF

V gene: TRBV28
J gene: TRBJ2-3
D gene: NA
clone size: once
CDR3 DNA: TGTGCCAGCGCAAACGGCGGGTCCAGGGATACGCAGTATTTT
CDR3 protein: CASANGGSRDTQYF

V gene: TRBV11-2
J gene: TRBJ2-2
D gene: TRBD2
clone size: NA
CDR3 DNA: TGTGCCAGCAGCTTAGGGACTAGGAACACCGGGGAGCTGTTTTTT
CDR3 protein: CASSLGTRNTGELFF

V gene: TRBV6-5
J gene: TRBJ1-6
D gene: NA
clone size: few
CDR3 DNA: TGTGCCAGCAGTTTGCAGGGAAGGAATTCACCCCTCCACTTT
CDR3 protein: CASSLQGRNSPLHF

V gene: TRBV6-4
J gene: TRBJ2-3
D gene: NA
clone size: NA
CDR3 DNA: TGTGCCAGCAGTGACGGGCAGTACCCAGATACGCAGTATTTT
CDR3 protein: CASSDGQYPDTQYF

V gene: TRBV28
J gene: TRBJ1-4
D gene: NA
clone size: once
CDR3 DNA: TGTGCCAGCACCCCAGGATATAATGAAAAACTGTTTTTT
CDR3 protein: CASTPGYNEKLFF

V gene: TRBV18
J gene: TRBJ1-1
D gene: NA
clone size: NA
CDR3 DNA: TGTGCCAGCTCCCCGGGTGTACTTACTGAAGCTTTCTTT
CDR3 protein: CASSPGVLTEAFF

V gene: TRBV4-2
J gene: TRBJ1-5
D gene: NA
clone size: NA
CDR3 DNA: TGTGCCAGCAGCCAAGTGGCCGGGAATGGCAATCAGCCCCAGCATTTT
CDR3 protein: CASSQVAGNGNQPQHF

V gene: TRBV18
J gene: TRBJ2-7
D gene: TRBD1
clone size: NA
CDR3 DNA: TGTGCCAGCTCACCACCGGGACAGGGGAGGACCGAGCAGTACTTC
CDR3 protein: CASSPPGQGRTEQYF

V gene: TRBV18
J gene: TRBJ2-2
D gene: NA
clone size: NA
CDR3 DNA: TGTGCCAGCTCACCGCGACCCGGGTACGACACCGGGGAGCTGTTTTTT
CDR3 protein: CASSPRPGYDTGELFF

V gene: TRBV15
J gene: TRBJ2-5
D gene: NA
clone size: NA
CDR3 DNA: TGTGCCACCAGCAGAGATCCAGGGAAAGAGACCCAGTACTTC
CDR3 protein: CATSRDPGKETQYF

V gene: TRBV19
J gene: TRBJ1-2
D gene: NA
clone size: NA
CDR3 DNA: TGTGCCAGTAGTACCCAGGAGCGGCGGGGCTACACCTTC
CDR3 protein: CASSTQERRGYTF

V gene: TRBV5-1
J gene: TRBJ2-3
D gene: TRBD2
clone size: NA
CDR3 DNA: TGCGCCAGTTATAGCGGGAGGGCCTCAGATACGCAGTATTTT
CDR3 protein: CASYSGRASDTQYF

V gene: TRBV2
J gene: TRBJ2-1
D gene: TRBD2
clone size: NA
CDR3 DNA: TGTGCCATCGGAGCGGGAGGGCCCTACAATGAGCAGTTCTTC
CDR3 protein: CAIGAGGPYNEQFF

V gene: TRBV2
J gene: TRBJ2-3
D gene: TRBD2
clone size: NA
CDR3 DNA: TGTGCCAGCAGGAAGTTAGCGGGAACCTCAGATACGCAGTATTTT
CDR3 protein: CASRKLAGTSDTQYF

V gene: TRBV3-1/TRBV3-2
J gene: TRBJ1-4
D gene: NA
clone size: NA
CDR3 DNA: TGTGCCAGCAGCCATGTTATGGGGGGTAATGAAAAACTGTTTTTT
CDR3 protein: CASSHVMGGNEKLFF

V gene: TRBV28
J gene: TRBJ2-2
D gene: NA
clone size: NA
CDR3 DNA: TGTGCCAGCACCTGGGGGGCCGGGGAGCTGTTTTTT
CDR3 protein: CASTWGAGELFF

V gene: TRBV7-2
J gene: TRBJ2-5
D gene: TRBD1
clone size: NA
CDR3 DNA: TGTGCCAGCAGTTGGAATCCGGGACAGGGGAGCGCGACCCAGTACTTC
CDR3 protein: CASSWNPGQGSATQYF

V gene: TRBV9
J gene: TRBJ2-3
D gene: NA
clone size: few
CDR3 DNA: TGTGCCAGCAGCGTTACCAAGTGGGGCCACAGCACAGATACGCAGTATTTT
CDR3 protein: CASSVTKWGHSTDTQYF

V gene: TRBV27
J gene: TRBJ1-2
D gene: NA
clone size: NA
CDR3 DNA: TGTGCCAGCGCTCCGGAAATAAGGGGTTTTCGCTACACCTTC
CDR3 protein: CASAPEIRGFRYTF

V gene: TRBV14
J gene: TRBJ2-1
D gene: NA
clone size: NA
CDR3 DNA: TGTGCCAGCAGCCAAACAGGGATCCTAAGCTCCTACAATGAGCAGTTCTTC
CDR3 protein: CASSQTGILSSYNEQFF